This TCR beta chain is drawn from a study of T cell repertoires in cytomegalovirus infection. The table lists this clonotype with many counts. Germline CDR1 and CDR2: DFQATT and SNEGSKA (reference sequence). The CDR3 sequence is 16 residues long. V was pared by 4 bases and J by 4 bases, with 19 bases between. Each CDR3 protein gets one entry after TCRdb re-called the reads with MiXCR. The data contain 200,000 to 300,000 distinct CDR3 sequences, 8% to 9.5% of them seen just once; the ten biggest clones take up over 12%. The sample comprised PBMCs. This receptor was taken from a human donor in good health (CMV status not recorded). Some clones in this sample may be carry-over from other donors' samples. This chain connects TRBV20-1 to TRBJ2-2; D is tentatively TRBD1 or TRBD2 (6 bases each). CDR3 in amino acids: CSAMGAGRSFTGELFF. CDR3 in DNA: TGCAGTGCTATGGGGGCGGGACGCAGCTTCACCGGGGAGCTGTTTTTT.